This entry lists 5 T cell receptor beta chains sequenced from one sample in a study of T cells in Graves' hyperthyroidism and ophthalmopathy. TCR beta CDR3 regions were amplified from RNA. The study used the HTBI primer set for a first-round RT-PCR of the TCR CDR3. A single record per CDR3 protein comes from TCRdb applying MiXCR to the multiplex PCR reads. This repertoire shows under 550,000 distinct CDR3 sequences, 15% to 20% found once; its top ten account for 40% to 50%. What was sequenced was blood. These receptor sequences come from a man aged 35 to 55 with Graves' ophthalmopathy.

This clonotype appeared a few times. The genes are TRBV5-4 and TRBJ2-5; D gene unclear. Trimming took off 0 bases at V and 1 base at J, with 10 bases between the two ends. This CDR3 contains 15 residues. Germline loops: CDR1 SGHNT, CDR2 YYREEE (reference sequence). CDR3 loop: CASSLVKGAQETQYF. DNA of the CDR3: TGTGCCAGCAGCTTGGTCAAGGGCGCCCAAGAGACCCAGTACTTC.

As concerns this clonotype: This may be a read error: a much more frequent sequence differs by one nucleotide. CDR3: CSARPSAETQFF. The CDR3 DNA is TGCAGTGCTAGACCCAGCGCCGAGACCCAGTTCTTC. V usage is TRBV20-1 and J usage is TRBJ2-1, with D hard to call. In germline, CDR1 is DFQATT, CDR2 SNEGSKA (reference sequence). Trimming removed 2 bases at V and 13 bases at J, with 15 bases between. The CDR3 runs to 12 residues.

This clonotype occurred many times. This chain connects TRBV7-3 to TRBJ1-1; D is undetermined. The ends were cut back, 2 bases at V and 4 bases at J, with 8 bases in the middle. Germline V gives CDR1 SGHTA, CDR2 FQGTGA. The CDR3 extends over 13 amino acids. CDR3 DNA: TGTGCCAGCAGCTTACCGGGGAGCACTGAAGCTTTCTTT. Translation: CASSLPGSTEAFF.

The chain employs TRBV18 and TRBJ2-3, with 13 bases matching TRBD2. This CDR3 region has 19 residues. In germline, CDR1 is KGHSH, CDR2 LQKENI. Losses at the gene ends were 0 bases for V and 3 bases for J; bases not matched to a gene: 9. In nucleotides, the CDR3 is TGTGCCAGCTCACCACCCGGACTAGCGGGGGCCACGGGTACAGATACGCAGTATTTT. Encoded protein: CASSPPGLAGATGTDTQYF.

Note on this clonotype: This may arise from a read error, as a much more abundant clone is one base away. V usage is TRBV3-1 and J usage is TRBJ2-1; 10 bases agree with TRBD2. Unmatched junction bases numbered 5, after V lost 4 bases and J lost 2 bases. Per germline, CDR1 LGHDT and CDR2 YNNKEL (reference sequence). This CDR3 contains 16 residues. The CDR3 spells CASSLSGRPPYNEQFF. The CDR3 region has the DNA TGTGCCAGCAGCCTTAGCGGGAGGCCCCCCTACAATGAGCAGTTCTTC.